This T cell receptor (beta chain) was recorded in a study of T cells in Graves' hyperthyroidism and ophthalmopathy. On the basis of clinical symptoms, serum thyroxine and TRAb, thyroid ultrasound and orbital computed tomography, diagnoses were made. Amplified TCR beta CDR3 regions derived from RNA transcripts. First-round RT-PCR with HTBI primers amplified the TCR CDR3 region. TCRdb passed the multiplex PCR reads through MiXCR, listing each CDR3 protein once. The sample includes approximately 600,000 distinct CDR3 sequences, under 25% seen only once; the top ten take more than 30%. V lost 1 base and J 0 bases, leaving 10 bases between the germline ends. The CDR3 is 16 amino acids. Germline CDR1 is MNHEY and CDR2 is SMNVEV (reference sequence).

This sequence originates from a man younger than 40 with Graves' ophthalmopathy. The chain has TRBV27 and TRBJ1-5; D is possibly TRBD1 (5 bases). Sequenced sample: blood. The CDR3 DNA reads TGTGCCAGCAGTTTATTTGGGGGGATTAGCAATCAGCCCCAGCATTTT. Protein: CASSLFGGISNQPQHF.